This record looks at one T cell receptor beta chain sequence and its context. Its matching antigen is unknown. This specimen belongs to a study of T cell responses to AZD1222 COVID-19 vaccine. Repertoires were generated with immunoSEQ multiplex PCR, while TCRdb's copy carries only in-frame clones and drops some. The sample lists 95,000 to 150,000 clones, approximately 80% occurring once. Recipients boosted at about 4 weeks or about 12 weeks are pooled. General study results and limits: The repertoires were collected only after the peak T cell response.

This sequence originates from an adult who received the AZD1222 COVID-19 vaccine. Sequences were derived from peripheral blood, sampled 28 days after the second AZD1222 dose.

CDR3 sequence reads: CASSWAGELFF. CDR3 bases: TGCGCCAGCAGCTGGGCGGGGGAGCTGTTTTTT. The chain carries TRBV5-1 and TRBJ2-2; D is ambiguous. Germline V gene sequence: CDR1 SGHRS, CDR2 YFSETQ. V lost 3 bases and J lost 8, with 5 bases in between. The CDR3 extends over 11 amino acids.